What follows are 11 T cell receptor beta chains derived from one specimen sequenced in a study of blood T cell repertoires in COVID-19. Sequencing was performed with immunoSEQ multiplex PCR; in TCRdb, only in-frame clones are kept and a portion is missing. The table has about 100,000 clones, over 75% seen once; the top ten hold approximately 7.3%. Sequencing was performed on peripheral blood. The receptors stem from a man aged 25 to 45 in a cohort sampled during active COVID-19.

This chain connects TRBV7-2 to TRBJ1-6, with D unresolved. The CDR3 length is 17 residues. Germline assignment: CDR1 SGHTA and CDR2 FQGNSA. The chain's CDR3 is CASGIGAISSYNSPLHF. The DNA for the CDR3 is TGTGCTTCGGGGATTGGAGCGATCAGCTCCTATAATTCACCCCTCCACTTT.

The rearrangement uses TRBV30 and TRBJ2-1; D gene unclear. The V gene's germline CDR1 is GTSNPN and CDR2 SVGIG (reference sequence). The CDR3 has 12 residues. Trimming took 0 bases from V and 7 from J, leaving 7 bases between them. The CDR3 nucleotides read TGTGCCTGGAGTGTACGGGTGAATGAGCAGTTCTTC. Translated, it gives CAWSVRVNEQFF. The full variable domain, rest sourced from reference TRBV30 and TRBJ2-1, is SQTIHQWPATLVQPVGSPLSLECTVEGTSNPNLYWYRQAAGRGLQLLFYSVGIGQISSEVPQNLSASRPQDRQFILSSKKLLLSDSGFYLCAWSVRVNEQFFGPGTRLTVL.

The chain uses TRBV6-2 or TRBV6-3 and TRBJ1-4; 9 nucleotides line up with TRBD1. Germline values: CDR1 MNHEY, CDR2 SVGEGT. With V trimmed by 6 bases and J by 0 bases, 5 bases remained unmatched. This CDR3 spans 16 amino acids. The CDR3 bases are TGTGCCAGCAGCCCGGACAGGGGAGCAACTAATGAAAAACTGTTTTTT. Translation gives CASSPDRGATNEKLFF.

The J gene is TRBJ2-1, the V gene TRBV30, with TRBD1 matching over 12 bases. Germline CDR1 and CDR2: GTSNPN and SVGIG (reference sequence). The junction had 7 bases not matched to a gene; V was cut back by 3 bases and J by 7 bases. This CDR3 has 15 residues. The CDR3 loop is CAWSKGQGAENEQFF. CDR3 nucleotide sequence: TGTGCCTGGAGCAAGGGACAGGGGGCAGAAAATGAGCAGTTCTTC.

The CDR3 reads CASSVRTGSNQPQHF. DNA for the CDR3: TGTGCCAGCAGCGTAAGGACAGGGAGCAATCAGCCCCAGCATTTT. V and J are TRBV21-1 and TRBJ1-5; the table's TRBD1 call for D was not verified on the DNA. TRBV21-1 is described as a pseudogene. The CDR3 runs 15 residues.

In this sample, this clone turned up a few times. The gene calls are TRBV11-2 and TRBJ2-3, with unresolved D. V dropped 2 bases and J dropped 2 bases, with 17 bases sitting between them. Per the germline V gene, CDR1 is SGHAT and CDR2 is FQNNGV. The CDR3 has 17 amino acids. CDR3 loop: CASSLFSWRSSTDTQYF. DNA of the CDR3: TGTGCCAGCAGCTTATTTTCGTGGCGGTCGTCCACAGATACGCAGTATTTT. Full variable domain (rest looked up from reference TRBV11-2 and TRBJ2-3): EAGVAQSPRYKIIEKRQSVAFWCNPISGHATLYWYQQILGQGPKLLIQFQNNGVVDDSQLPKDRFSAERLKGVDSTLKIQPAKLEDSAVYLCASSLFSWRSSTDTQYFGPGTRLTVL.

The chain joins TRBV3-1 (or the pseudogene TRBV3-2) to TRBJ1-1, with D tentatively TRBD1 (5 bases). Germline V CDR1 and CDR2: LGHDT, YNNKEL (reference sequence). V was pared by 2 bases and J by 5 bases, with 12 bases between. The CDR3 extends over 14 amino acids. The CDR3 protein is CASSQLTGGTEAFF. The CDR3 DNA is TGTGCCAGCAGCCAATTGACTGGGGGGACTGAAGCTTTCTTT.

The chain is built from TRBV7-9 and TRBJ1-6; TRBD1 agrees at 7 bases. The CDR3 sequence is 12 residues long. The junction had 4 bases not matched to a gene; V was cut back by 5 bases and J by 12 bases. The germline V gene encodes CDR1 SEHNR and CDR2 FQNEAQ (reference sequence). DNA of the CDR3: TGTGCCAGCAGCGCCAGGGGGGAACCCCTCCACTTT. Protein sequence: CASSARGEPLHF.

V usage is TRBV27 and J usage is TRBJ1-2, with TRBD1 matching over 7 bases. The junction had 9 bases not matched to a gene; V was cut back by 4 bases and J by 4 bases. The CDR3 has 15 amino acids. Germline CDR1 reads MNHEY; CDR2 reads SMNVEV (reference sequence). The CDR3 loop is CASSSTGVRLYGYTF. The CDR3 DNA is TGTGCCAGCAGTTCCACAGGGGTCCGCCTCTATGGCTACACCTTC.

The chain is built from TRBV15 and TRBJ2-7; TRBD1 aligns across 7 bases. Germline CDR1 is LNHNV and CDR2 is YYDKDF (reference sequence). The CDR3 covers 15 residues. V gave up 2 bases and J gave up 3 bases; unmatched junction bases: 7. CDR3 in amino acids: CATSRYRDSSYEQYF. CDR3 DNA sequence: TGTGCCACCAGCAGATACCGGGACAGCAGCTACGAGCAGTACTTC.

The V call is TRBV4-2, the J call TRBJ1-4; 7 bases align to TRBD1. Germline loops: CDR1 LGHNA, CDR2 YNFKEQ. CDR3 length equals 15 residues. The V and J ends lost 3 bases and 6 bases, in that order; junction bases with no gene match: 7. CDR3 in amino acids: CASSQDGTEDEKLFF. CDR3 in DNA: TGTGCCAGCAGCCAGGACGGGACAGAGGATGAAAAACTGTTTTTT.